Below, one T cell receptor (beta chain) is given with its context. Its antigen is not identified. The sample originates from a study of cytomegalovirus exposure and HLA in healthy donors. Study-wide points: Researchers reportedly found TCR beta sequences accurately predicted most subjects' HLA-A and HLA-B alleles. High specificity and sensitivity for cytomegalovirus status were reported for the classifier.

Germline V gives CDR1 SGHTA, CDR2 FQGNSA. This CDR3 spans 15 amino acids. Germline trimming cut 2 bases from V and 0 bases from J; bases unmatched to any gene: 4. All donors participated as healthy donors of bone marrow. PCR involved 60 Vbeta and 13 Jbeta primers. Only in-frame clones appear in the TCRdb table, and some are missing; sequencing was by immunoSEQ multiplex PCR. The data hold 150,000 to 200,000 clones, with about 85% observed a single time. The V call is TRBV7-2, the J call TRBJ2-7, with TRBD1 identical over 7 bases. Input material: PBMCs. The sequence was obtained from a woman between 45 and 60 years old in good health and CMV-seronegative. CDR3 amino acids: CASSLKGASSYEQYF. The CDR3 DNA reads as TGTGCCAGCAGCTTAAAGGGGGCCAGCTCCTACGAGCAGTACTTC.